The 14 T cell receptor beta chains below were found in one sample sequenced in a study of tumor-infiltrating lymphocytes in localized non-small cell lung cancer. Clones were read by immunoSEQ multiplex PCR, and TCRdb kept only the in-frame ones, dropping some. The data hold about 7,400 clones, with 75% to 80% observed a single time. Sequencing was carried out using uninvolved lung tissue not adjacent to the tumor. Source of these receptors: a human donor with non-small cell lung cancer.

This chain joins TRBV9 and TRBJ2-1, with D tentatively TRBD1 or TRBD2 (6 bases each). The germline V gene has CDR1 SGDLS and CDR2 YYNGEE. The CDR3 totals 15 residues. V lost 0 bases to trimming and J lost 2 bases, with 9 bases between them. CDR3 bases: TGTGCCAGCAGCGTAGAGGGGGGAACCTACAATGAGCAGTTCTTC. Amino acids: CASSVEGGTYNEQFF.

This clone was counted between two and nine times. The chain joins TRBV29-1 to TRBJ1-2, with D maybe TRBD1 (6 bases). From germline, CDR1 is SQVTM and CDR2 ANQGSEA. Trimming cost V 8 bases and J 8 bases, with 21 bases left between them. The CDR3 runs to 13 residues. CDR3 in DNA: TGCAGCCTCTTAGAGACGGGGGCAGGGGGCTACACCTTC. It translates to CSLLETGAGGYTF.

The chain is built from TRBV4-2 and TRBJ1-2; D perhaps matches TRBD1 (6 bases). The germline gives CDR1 LGHNA, CDR2 YNFKEQ. This CDR3 is built from 14 residues. Between the trimmed V and J ends, which lost 4 bases and 4 bases, there was a span of 13 bases. CDR3 bases: TGTGCCAGCAGCCCGAGGGACACGCTCTATGGCTACACCTTC. Protein sequence: CASSPRDTLYGYTF.

In its sample, this clone is medium-sized. The gene calls are TRBV7-3 and TRBJ2-6; D is possibly TRBD1 (6 bases). Germline CDR1 is SGHTA and CDR2 is FQGTGA. Trimming left V 1 base short and J 0 bases short, with 13 bases between. The CDR3 is 18 amino acids. The CDR3 is CASSLIGGRTSGANVLTF. CDR3 bases: TGTGCCAGCAGCTTAATAGGGGGACGGACCTCTGGGGCCAACGTCCTGACTTTC.

The chain joins TRBV5-1 to TRBJ1-2; D perhaps matches TRBD1 (6 bases). Germline lookup yields CDR1 SGHRS and CDR2 YFSETQ. The CDR3 is 12 residues long. The V end was cut by 4 bases, the J end by 2 bases, with 6 bases between. CDR3 protein: CASSGGNYGYTF. DNA of the CDR3: TGCGCCAGCAGCGGGGGCAACTATGGCTACACCTTC.

The table lists this clone with a few counts. This rearrangement joins TRBV6-4 to TRBJ2-6; D might be TRBD1 or TRBD2, each matching 5 bases. Between the trimmed V and J ends, which lost 2 bases and 2 bases, there was a span of 7 bases. Germline V gene data show CDR1 as MRHNA and CDR2 as SNTAGT. The CDR3 spans 15 residues. The CDR3 coding sequence is TGTGCCAGCAGTGACGGGGGAGCTGGGGCCAACGTCCTGACTTTC. This translates into CASSDGGAGANVLTF.

The gene calls are TRBV6-7 and TRBJ1-1; D possibly corresponds to TRBD1 (5 bases). TRBV6-7 belongs to the ORF category, with a function that is uncertain. This CDR3 is 15 amino acids long. Trimming left V 6 bases short and J 3 bases short, with 17 bases between. In DNA form, the CDR3 reads TGTGCCAGCAGCCTCTTGGGGGGAAAGGACACTGAAGCTTTCTTT. Amino acids: CASSLLGGKDTEAFF.

CDR3 sequence: CASSLYGDLTDTQYF. CDR3 DNA: TGTGCCAGCAGCTTATATGGCGACCTCACAGATACGCAGTATTTT. The rearrangement joins TRBV7-3 to TRBJ2-3; no definite D call. The germline V gene has CDR1 SGHTA and CDR2 FQGTGA. CDR3 length equals 15 residues. Deletions cut 2 bases from V and 2 bases from J, with 11 bases between.

The J gene is TRBJ1-5, the V gene TRBV16; D may be TRBD1 (5 bases). Trimming removed 4 bases from V and 4 bases from J, with 11 bases in between. Germline CDR1 and CDR2: KGHSY and FQNENV. This CDR3 comprises 14 residues. As DNA, the CDR3 is TGTGCCAGCAGCCCTCATTCAGGGAATCAGCCCCAGCATTTT. Translated: CASSPHSGNQPQHF.

V and J are TRBV28 and TRBJ2-4; tentatively, D is TRBD1 (6 bases). The CDR3 consists of 17 residues. V was clipped by 5 bases and J by 0 bases, with 17 bases between them. The germline gives CDR1 MDHEN, CDR2 SYDVKM. CDR3 in amino acids: CASSIPTGSGAKNIQYF. The CDR3 nucleotides read TGTGCCAGCAGTATACCCACAGGGAGTGGAGCCAAAAACATTCAGTACTTC.

The chain recombines TRBV5-1 with TRBJ1-1; D gene unclear. The CDR3 consists of 17 residues. Germline V gene lookup returns CDR1 SGHRS and CDR2 YFSETQ. Trimming removed 0 bases at V and 1 base at J, with 16 bases between. CDR3 residues: CASSLDSVGFENTEAFF. The CDR3 DNA reads TGCGCCAGCAGCTTGGACTCGGTAGGATTTGAGAACACTGAAGCTTTCTTT.

The chain is built from TRBV27 and TRBJ1-2; D unclear. Per germline, CDR1 MNHEY and CDR2 SMNVEV (reference sequence). The CDR3 totals 14 residues. Trimming cost V 4 bases and J 0 bases, with 9 bases left between them. Written as DNA, the CDR3 is TGTGCCAGCAGTTCCGGCCCCCCTAACTATGGCTACACCTTC. Encoded protein: CASSSGPPNYGYTF.

This clone was seen just once. The V call is TRBV5-1, the J call TRBJ2-6; a weak D match, TRBD1 (6 bases). CDR3 length equals 18 residues. Germline loops: CDR1 SGHRS, CDR2 YFSETQ. V shed 2 bases and J shed 0 bases, with 15 bases lying between them. CDR3 protein: CASSFSAGGASGANVLTF. CDR3 coding DNA: TGCGCCAGCAGCTTCTCTGCTGGGGGCGCCTCTGGGGCCAACGTCCTGACTTTC.

By sample share, this clone is medium-sized (0.01 to 0.1%). The chain combines TRBV11-2 with TRBJ1-1; 8 nucleotides align to TRBD1. V lost 2 bases to trimming and J lost 11 bases; unmatched junction nucleotides: 10. The CDR3 spans 14 residues. CDR1 is SGHAT, CDR2 FQNNGV, per germline. In nucleotides, the CDR3 is TGTGCCAGCAGCTTACGCGAGCAGGGGGCTAAGGCTTTCTTT. Amino acid sequence: CASSLREQGAKAFF.